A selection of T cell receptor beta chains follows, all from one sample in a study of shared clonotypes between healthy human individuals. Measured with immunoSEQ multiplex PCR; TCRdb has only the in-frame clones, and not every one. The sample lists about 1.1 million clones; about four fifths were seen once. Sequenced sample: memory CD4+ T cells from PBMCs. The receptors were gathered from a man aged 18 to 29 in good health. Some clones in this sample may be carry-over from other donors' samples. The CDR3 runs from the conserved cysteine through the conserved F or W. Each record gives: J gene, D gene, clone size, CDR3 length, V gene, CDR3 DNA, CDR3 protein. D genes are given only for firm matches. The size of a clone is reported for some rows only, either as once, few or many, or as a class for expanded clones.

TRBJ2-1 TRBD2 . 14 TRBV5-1 TGCGCCAGCAACGAATTAGCGGGAGGGGATGAGCAGTTCTTC CASNELAGGDEQFF
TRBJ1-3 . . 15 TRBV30 TGTGCCTGGGGACGAACAGGGTCCTCTGGAAACACCATATATTTT CAWGRTGSSGNTIYF
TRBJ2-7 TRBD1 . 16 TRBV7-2 TGTGCCAGCAGCTTAGCAGGGAACAGGGGCGTCTCCGAGCAGTACTTC CASSLAGNRGVSEQYF
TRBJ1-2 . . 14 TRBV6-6 TGTGCCAGCAGTTACTTGGACGGAAACTATGGCTACACCTTC CASSYLDGNYGYTF
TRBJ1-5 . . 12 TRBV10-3 TGTGCCATCGGACAGAGTAATCAGCCCCAGCATTTT CAIGQSNQPQHF
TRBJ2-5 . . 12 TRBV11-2 TGTGCCAGCAGCCAAAACCAAGAGACCCAGTACTTC CASSQNQETQYF
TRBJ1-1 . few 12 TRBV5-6 TGTGCCAGCAGCTCCAGGGCGGGAGAAGCTTTCTTT CASSSRAGEAFF
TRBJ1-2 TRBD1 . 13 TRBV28 TGTGCCAGCCAGGGACAGCAAAACTATGGCTACACCTTC CASQGQQNYGYTF
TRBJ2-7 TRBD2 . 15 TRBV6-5 TGTGCCAGCAGTAAGCTAGCGGGAGGGCCGCTTCTTCTGTACTTC CASSKLAGGPLLLYF
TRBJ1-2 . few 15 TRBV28 TGTGCCAGCAGTTTAAGTGTCAGTAAGGGTCATGGCTACACCTTC CASSLSVSKGHGYTF
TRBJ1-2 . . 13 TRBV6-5 TGTGCCAGCAGTCCTACTGGAAACTATGGCTACACCTTC CASSPTGNYGYTF
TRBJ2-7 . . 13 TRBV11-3 TGTGCCAGCAGCTTAGATCGCTCAGGGCAGCAGTACTTC CASSLDRSGQQYF
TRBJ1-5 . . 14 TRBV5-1 TGCGCCAGCAGCCAGACAGGAGTCAATCAGCCCCAGCATTTT CASSQTGVNQPQHF
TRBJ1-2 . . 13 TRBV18 TGTGCCAGCTCACCAGGGGGCAACTATGGCTACACCTTC CASSPGGNYGYTF
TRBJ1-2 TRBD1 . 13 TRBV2 TGTGCCAGCAGGGGACAGATCCAGCAAGGCTACACCTTC CASRGQIQQGYTF
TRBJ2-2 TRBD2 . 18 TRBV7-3 TGTGCCAGCAGCTTCGGCGGGCCTAGCGGGACCACTGACGGGGAGCTGTTTTTT CASSFGGPSGTTDGELFF
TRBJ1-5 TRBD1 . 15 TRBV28 TGTGCCAGCAGTCGGACAGGGGAAAGTAATCAGCCCCAGCATTTT CASSRTGESNQPQHF
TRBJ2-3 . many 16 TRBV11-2 TGTGCCAGCAGCTTAGGCCGGCCCTTAGGTTACGATACGCAGTATTTT CASSLGRPLGYDTQYF
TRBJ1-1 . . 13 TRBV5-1 TGCGCCAGCAGCTTGCGGGGAAATACTGAAGCTTTCTTT CASSLRGNTEAFF
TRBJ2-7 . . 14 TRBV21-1 TGTGCCAGCAGCCCCCGGAGGGACCCCTACGAGCAGTACTTC CASSPRRDPYEQYF
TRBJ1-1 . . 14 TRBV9 TGTGCCAGCGGACTTGGACCCCTGGGCACTGAAGCTTTCTTT CASGLGPLGTEAFF
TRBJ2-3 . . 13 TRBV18 TGTGCCAGCTCACCAGGGGGGCAAGATACGCAGTATTTT CASSPGGQDTQYF
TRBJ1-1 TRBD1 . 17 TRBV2 TGTGCCAGCAGACCGGGACAGGGGGATCCCATGAACACTGAAGCTTTCTTT CASRPGQGDPMNTEAFF
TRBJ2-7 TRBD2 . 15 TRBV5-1 TGCGCCAGCAGCTTGGGGACTAGCGCCTGGTACGAGCAGTACTTC CASSLGTSAWYEQYF
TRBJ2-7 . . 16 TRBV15 TGTGCCACCAGCAGACGCGGACTGGACGGCTCCTACGAGCAGTACTTC CATSRRGLDGSYEQYF
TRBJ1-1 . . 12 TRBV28 TGTGCCAGCAGTCTGCCGGGACAAGGAGCTTTCTTT CASSLPGQGAFF
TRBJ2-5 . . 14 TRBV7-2 TGTGCCAGCAGCTTATTCCCAGGGCCGGAGACCCAGTACTTC CASSLFPGPETQYF
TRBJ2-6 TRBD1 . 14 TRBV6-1 TGTGCCAGCGCGACAGGGGCTGGGGCCAACGTCCTGACTTTC CASATGAGANVLTF
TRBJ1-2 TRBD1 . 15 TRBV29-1 TGCAGCGTTGAGATCCGACACAGGGGCCCCTATGGCTACACCTTC CSVEIRHRGPYGYTF
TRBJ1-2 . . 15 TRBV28 TGTGCCAGCAGTTTGTACAGCGGGAGTTTCGGTGGCTACACCTTC CASSLYSGSFGGYTF
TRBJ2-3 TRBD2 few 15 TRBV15 TGTGCCACCAGCACAAGACTAGCGGGAGTGGATACGCAGTATTTT CATSTRLAGVDTQYF
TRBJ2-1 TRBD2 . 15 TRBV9 TGTGCCAGCAACCTGGGACTAGCGGGAGGAAATGAGCAGTTCTTC CASNLGLAGGNEQFF
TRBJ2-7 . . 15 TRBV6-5 TGTGCCAGCAGATCCGGGGGGCCCTCCCCCTACGAGCAGTACTTC CASRSGGPSPYEQYF
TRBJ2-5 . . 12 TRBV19 TGTGCCAGTAGTATGAGATGGGGGACCCAGTACTTC CASSMRWGTQYF
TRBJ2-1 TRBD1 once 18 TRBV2 TGTGCCAGCAGTCCCGGACAGGGGCGGACCCCGGGGGGAAATGAGCAGTTCTTC CASSPGQGRTPGGNEQFF
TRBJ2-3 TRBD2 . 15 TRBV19 TGTGCCAGTACCATCGGGGGGGCAGCATCAGAAACGCAGTATTTT CASTIGGAASETQYF
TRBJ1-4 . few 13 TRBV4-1 TGCGCCAGCAGCCAATTCGTCGGCGGGAAACTGTTTTTT CASSQFVGGKLFF
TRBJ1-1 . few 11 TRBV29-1 TGCAGCGCCCGGGTGGATACTGAAGCTTTCTTT CSARVDTEAFF
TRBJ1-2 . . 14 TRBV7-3 TGTGCCAGCAGCTTAGTGGTACAGACGGGAGGCTACACCTTC CASSLVVQTGGYTF
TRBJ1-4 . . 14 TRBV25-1 TGTGCCAGCAGACCTACAGGTATTGGGGCAAAACTGTTTTTT CASRPTGIGAKLFF
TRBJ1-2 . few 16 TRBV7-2 TGTGCCAGCAGCTTAGCTTCCCACAGCTCTAACTATGGCTACACCTTC CASSLASHSSNYGYTF
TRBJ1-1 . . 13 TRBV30 TGTGCCTGGATTAGTAGCCAGACTAGCCCAGCTTTCTTT CAWISSQTSPAFF
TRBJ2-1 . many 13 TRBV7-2 TGTGCCAGCAGCTTAGATTATGGCCAGAAGCAGTTCTTC CASSLDYGQKQFF